This T cell receptor (beta chain) was identified during a study of vaccination and CD4 T cells after COVID-19. General observations from the study: In convalescent patients, 304 of 307 vaccine-specific clones were spike mono-reactive.

As for this clonotype: The antigen is not known.

Documented treatment: roughly ten-day PBMC culture with coronavirus spike peptide pools or control peptides (ViraFEST assay). The collection of CD4+ T cells from the unexposed donor took place before the COVID-19 pandemic (2011-2018). Half the medium was replaced with fresh IL-2 medium on days 3 and 7. Cultured CD4+ T cell DNA was sequenced using the Oncomine TCR Beta short-read assay. One entry per CDR3 protein results from TCRdb running MiXCR on the PCR reads. Among about 9,400 distinct CDR3 sequences, around 50% were seen once, and the ten largest hold 24%. Trimming at V came to 6 bases and at J to 2 bases, leaving 9 bases not matched to a gene. The CDR3 extends over 16 amino acids. CDR1 is MNHEY, CDR2 SVGAGI, per germline.

The chain uses TRBV6-5 and TRBJ2-3, with 9 bases that match TRBD2. The specimen was CD4+ T cells from blood, cultured in vitro. The source is a human donor in good health. CDR3: CASRYPAGGVTDTQYF. CDR3 nucleotide sequence: TGTGCCAGCAGGTACCCAGCGGGGGGAGTCACAGATACGCAGTATTTT.